This TCR beta chain emerged from a study of tumor and adjacent non-tumor tissue in lung cancer. Looking at the study overall: The patients, around 9 men and 5 women, were about 31 to 80 with stage I to III disease.

The study, taken as a whole, reports: TCR diversity was significantly greater in tumor than normal lung tissue. In normal lung, the top 100 clones were significantly more dominant than in tumor.

A modified ARM-PCR protocol with three rounds of nested PCR amplified TCRbeta. TCRdb re-called the multiplex PCR reads with MiXCR, one entry per CDR3 protein. The data show some 120,000 distinct CDR3 sequences, 66% seen once. The template was RNA from unsorted bulk tissue. With 5 bases clipped from V and 2 bases from J, the junction kept 18 bases outside the gene matches. Germline V gene lookup returns CDR1 DFQATT and CDR2 SNEGSKA (reference sequence). The CDR3 spans 19 residues. On this clonotype: Its target is not known.

This sequence joins TRBV20-1 and TRBJ2-1; 10 nucleotides align to TRBD2. The specimen was lung tumor tissue. The TCR comes from a man younger than 40 with non-small cell lung cancer. The CDR3: CSARVGTSERDNPYNEQFF. The CDR3 region has the DNA TGCAGTGCTCGTGTTGGGACTAGCGAGAGAGATAACCCCTACAATGAGCAGTTCTTC.